What follows is one TCR beta chain and its context. Its antigen is currently unknown. This sample was taken from a study of T cell responses to AZD1222 COVID-19 vaccine. CDR1 is SGHRS and CDR2 is YFSETQ in the germline V gene. V shed 2 bases, J shed 3 bases, and the junction held 5 bases outside the gene matches. This CDR3 contains 15 residues. Repertoires were generated with immunoSEQ multiplex PCR, while TCRdb's copy carries only in-frame clones and drops some. This sample has under 110,000 clones; 86% occur once, and the top ten carry under 1.5%. The study's findings and limits: Repertoires were obtained only post-peak T cell response. Clonal diversity may have been underestimated, and the donors were mostly white British, with more females than males. It was only a handful of AZD1222 recipients who were seropositive at baseline.

Sequencing was performed on peripheral blood, taken on day 0 of AZD1222 vaccination. The TCR originated in an adult in good health. The chain is built from TRBV5-1 and TRBJ2-7; the match to TRBD1 covers 10 bases. The DNA for the CDR3 is TGCGCCAGCAGCTTTAGGGACAGGGGTTTCTACGAGCAGTACTTC. This codes for CASSFRDRGFYEQYF.